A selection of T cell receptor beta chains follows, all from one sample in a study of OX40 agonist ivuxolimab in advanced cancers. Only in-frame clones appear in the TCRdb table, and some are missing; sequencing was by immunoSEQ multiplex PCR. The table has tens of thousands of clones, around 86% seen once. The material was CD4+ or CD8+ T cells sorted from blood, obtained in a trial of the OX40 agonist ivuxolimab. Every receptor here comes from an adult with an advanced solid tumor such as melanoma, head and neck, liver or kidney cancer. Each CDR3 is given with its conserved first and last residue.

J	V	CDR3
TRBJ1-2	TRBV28	CASSRLAYGYTF
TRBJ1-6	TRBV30	CAWSVQDRDTPLHF
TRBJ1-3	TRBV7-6	CASSLNTDAGNTIYF
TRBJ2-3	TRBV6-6	CASTRAGPPLTDTQYF
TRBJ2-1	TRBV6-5	CASIGRGRNNEQFF
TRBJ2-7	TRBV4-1	CASRPTPTARGYEQYF
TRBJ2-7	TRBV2	CASSGDSPGGYF
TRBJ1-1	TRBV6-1	CASTLERTEAFF
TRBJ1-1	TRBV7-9	CASSLGDATFF
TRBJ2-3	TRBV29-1	CSVTTVRGQGTDTQYF
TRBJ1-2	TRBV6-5	CASSYNPVGRYTF
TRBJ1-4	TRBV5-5	CASSLVPTRDEKLFF
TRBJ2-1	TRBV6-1	CASSGLRTSGTNEQFF
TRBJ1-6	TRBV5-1	CASSSSGQVTSPLHF
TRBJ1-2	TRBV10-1	CASQTGLYGYTF
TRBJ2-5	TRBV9	CASSVAGGVLQETQYF
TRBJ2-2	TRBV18	CASSPAGRDTGELFF
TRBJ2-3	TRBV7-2	CASTVTSGKADTQYF
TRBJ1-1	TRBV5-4	CASSYGSDTEAFF
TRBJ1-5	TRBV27	CASRGGWGNQPQHF
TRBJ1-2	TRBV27	CASSSQGLHGYTF
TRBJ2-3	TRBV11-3	CASSLVSTDTQYF
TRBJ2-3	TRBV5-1	CASSLQGMLSDTQYF
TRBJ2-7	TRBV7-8	CASSLTREREGREQYF
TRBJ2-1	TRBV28	CASSTRRDEQFF
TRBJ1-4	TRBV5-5	CASSLGTGGGWEKLFF
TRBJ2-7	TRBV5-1	CASSFSYEQYF
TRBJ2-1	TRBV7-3	CASSLMAGGYNEQFF
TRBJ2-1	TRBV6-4	CASSDHLGDEQFF
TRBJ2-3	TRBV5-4	CASSSTYYTDTQYF
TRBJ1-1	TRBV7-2	CASSYLAGGTEAFF
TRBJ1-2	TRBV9	CASSAGERCYTF
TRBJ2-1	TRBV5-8	CASSSINEQFF
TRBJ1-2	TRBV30	CAWSNRRGAYGYTF
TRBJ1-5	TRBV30	CAWRGMNQPQHF
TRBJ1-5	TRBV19	CASSLTWGGNQPQHF
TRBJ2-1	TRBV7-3	CASSPQIAGGSYNEQFF
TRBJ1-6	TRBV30	CAGQSSYNSPLHF
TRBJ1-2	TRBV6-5	CASRLSQSYGYTF
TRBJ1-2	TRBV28	CASRTRGGYAGASYGYTF
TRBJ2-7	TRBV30	CAWSLASGRYEQYF
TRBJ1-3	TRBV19	CASSPGQDRSDTIYF